Listed here are 13 T cell receptor beta chains from one sample, sequenced in a study of regulatory T cells in long-lasting Graves disease. CDR3 regions were amplified by Arm-PCR using iRepertoire HTBI primers to build TCR beta libraries. MiXCR, run by TCRdb on the multiplex PCR reads, gives a single entry per CDR3 protein. Among roughly 400,000 distinct CDR3 sequences, about 17% were seen once, and the ten largest hold about 23%. Time point described: newly diagnosed GD, antithyroid drugs for less than 3 months. PBMCs provided the RNA from which the TCR library was made. The same specimen was also included in a second study, on T cells in Graves' hyperthyroidism and ophthalmopathy.

Sequences were derived from peripheral blood mononuclear cells (PBMCs), sampled at new diagnosis, from a patient treated with antithyroid drugs. The receptors were sampled from a woman under 30 with Graves disease.

The CDR3 DNA reads as TGTGCCAGCAGTTTAATTCCTCGTCTAGCGGTCACAGATACGCAGTATTTT. Translation gives CASSLIPRLAVTDTQYF. The rearrangement joins TRBV27 to TRBJ2-3; 7 bases are a match to TRBD2. The CDR3 length is 17 residues. Germline V gene sequence: CDR1 MNHEY, CDR2 SMNVEV (reference sequence). Germline trimming cut 2 bases from V and 2 bases from J; bases unmatched to any gene: 10.

As to this clonotype: This may come from a read error, since a much larger clone is one base off. The rearrangement uses TRBV7-2 and TRBJ2-5, with a possible D match to TRBD2 (5 bases). Looked up from germline, CDR1 is SGHTA and CDR2 is FQGNSA. The CDR3 has 14 residues. V lost 8 bases to trimming and J lost 5 bases, with 18 bases between them. CDR3 residues: CASSPLPTGETQYF. CDR3 coding DNA: TGTGCCAGCTCCCCCCTACCTACGGGGGAGACCCAGTACTTC.

The chain recombines TRBV20-1 with TRBJ1-2; the D is unclear. Germline V gene data show CDR1 as DFQATT and CDR2 as SNEGSKA (reference sequence). The CDR3 runs to 13 residues. Trimming stripped 6 bases from V and 8 bases from J, with 19 bases between. The CDR3 reads CSAYSFLSYGYTF. Written as DNA, the CDR3 is TGCAGTGCCTATTCATTTTTAAGTTACGGCTACACCTTC.

The chain uses TRBV6-1 and TRBJ2-7; D not resolved. CDR1 and CDR2 from the germline V gene are MNHNS and SASEGT. Trimming took off 6 bases at V and 1 base at J, with 13 bases between the two ends. This CDR3 region has 14 residues. Written as DNA, the CDR3 is TGTGCCAGCAGCTCCCTTTTAGGGTCCTACGAGCAGTACTTC. As protein: CASSSLLGSYEQYF.

The chain is built from TRBV20-1 and TRBJ2-4; 9 bases are shared with TRBD1. This CDR3 has 14 residues. The germline gives CDR1 DFQATT, CDR2 SNEGSKA (reference sequence). V lost 6 bases to trimming and J lost 13 bases; unmatched junction nucleotides: 16. DNA of the CDR3: TGCAGTGCGGAGGACAGGGGACCGTACAATGAGCAGTACTTC. This translates into CSAEDRGPYNEQYF.

At least ten counts were recorded for this clonotype. This chain joins TRBV28 and TRBJ1-4; 7 nucleotides align to TRBD1. The junction had 10 bases not matched to a gene; V was cut back by 10 bases and J by 8 bases. The CDR3 is 13 residues long. Germline loops: CDR1 MDHEN, CDR2 SYDVKM. The CDR3 loop is CAINRQGLEKLFF. CDR3 sequence (DNA): TGTGCCATCAACCGACAGGGTTTGGAAAAACTGTTTTTT.

J is TRBJ2-2 and V is TRBV2; possibly TRBD2 for D (5 bases). With 6 bases removed from V and 0 bases from J, the gap between germline ends came to 17 bases. CDR3 size: 17 residues. Germline values: CDR1 SNHLY, CDR2 FYNNEI. In DNA form, the CDR3 reads TGTGCCAGCAGGGAACGCGGAGGAGGATCGAACACCGGGGAGCTGTTTTTT. Protein product: CASRERGGGSNTGELFF.

Ten or more counts support this clonotype. V and J are TRBV28 and TRBJ2-3; D is unclear. V shed 5 bases and J shed 5 bases, with 20 bases lying between them. The CDR3 sequence is 16 residues long. Germline values: CDR1 MDHEN, CDR2 SYDVKM. The CDR3 DNA sequence: TGTGCCAGCAGTCCACTTGTGACTGGGGTGAAAGATACGCAGTATTTT. Its protein product is CASSPLVTGVKDTQYF. The full variable domain, rest sourced from reference TRBV28 and TRBJ2-3, is DVKVTQSSRYLVKRTGEKVFLECVQDMDHENMFWYRQDPGLGLRLIYFSYDVKMKEKGDIPEGYSVSREKKERFSLILESASTNQTSMYLCASSPLVTGVKDTQYFGPGTRLTVL.

This sequence joins TRBV5-1 and TRBJ2-7, with TRBD2 identical over 12 bases. The J segment lost 3 bases and the V segment lost 0 bases, leaving 10 bases of the junction unmatched. The germline V gene encodes CDR1 SGHRS and CDR2 YFSETQ. The CDR3 has 18 amino acids. CDR3 sequence reads: CASSLGLAGARVYYEQYF. In DNA, the CDR3 is TGCGCCAGCAGCTTGGGACTAGCGGGAGCTAGAGTATACTACGAGCAGTACTTC.

Concerning this clonotype: The junction differs from germline at one of its ends, possibly a read error. This chain connects TRBV28 to TRBJ1-6, with D unclear. Germline lookup yields CDR1 MDHEN and CDR2 SYDVKM. The CDR3 consists of 12 residues. The CDR3 protein is CASGLSSPPPHF. The CDR3 DNA reads as TGTGCCAGCGGATTGTCTTCTCCACCCCCCCACTTT.

The chain links TRBV20-1 to TRBJ2-1, with 10 nucleotides matching TRBD2. V gave up 5 bases and J gave up 8 bases; unmatched junction bases: 9. Germline assignment: CDR1 DFQATT and CDR2 SNEGSKA (reference sequence). The CDR3 is 14 residues long. The CDR3 loop is CSASGTSEADEQFF. CDR3 bases: TGCAGTGCTTCCGGGACTAGCGAGGCCGATGAGCAGTTCTTC.

With respect to this clonotype: Since a far larger clone is one base different, this is likely a read error. The V call is TRBV3-1, the J call TRBJ2-1, with a weak D call TRBD1 (7 bases). Deletions cut 0 bases from V and 10 bases from J, with 28 bases between. The CDR3 is made up of 19 amino acids. Per the germline V gene, CDR1 is LGHDT and CDR2 is YNNKEL (reference sequence). This CDR3 is CASSQERGRGAFFSYEQFF. The CDR3, as DNA: TGTGCCAGCAGCCAAGAACGAGGCAGGGGGGCGTTCTTCTCCTACGAGCAGTTCTTC.

This clonotype was observed a handful of times. The genes are TRBV7-6 and TRBJ1-1, with D possibly TRBD1 on 5 matching bases. Trimming took off 1 base at V and 5 bases at J, with 14 bases between the two ends. Germline V CDR1 and CDR2: SGHVS, FNYEAQ. The length of the CDR3 is 15 residues. The CDR3, as DNA: TGTGCCAGCAGCTTAGGTCTGGGGCTGGGGACTGAAGCTTTCTTT. Translating gives CASSLGLGLGTEAFF. Full variable domain (missing parts from reference TRBV7-6 and TRBJ1-1): GAGVSQSPRYKVTKRGQDVALRCDPISGHVSLYWYRQALGQGPEFLTYFNYEAQQDKSGLPNDRFSAERPEGSISTLTIQRTEQRDSAMYRCASSLGLGLGTEAFFGQGTRLTVV.